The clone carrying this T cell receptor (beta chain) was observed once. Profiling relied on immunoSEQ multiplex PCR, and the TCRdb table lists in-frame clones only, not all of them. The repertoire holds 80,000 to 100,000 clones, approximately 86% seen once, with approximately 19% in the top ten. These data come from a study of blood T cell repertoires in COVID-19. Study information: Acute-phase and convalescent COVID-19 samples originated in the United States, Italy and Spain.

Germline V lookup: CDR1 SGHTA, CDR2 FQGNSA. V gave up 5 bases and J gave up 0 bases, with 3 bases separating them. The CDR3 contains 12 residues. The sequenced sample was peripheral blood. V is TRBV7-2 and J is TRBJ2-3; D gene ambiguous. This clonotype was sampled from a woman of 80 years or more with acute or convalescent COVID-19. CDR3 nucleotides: TGTGCCAGCAGCGAGAGCACAGATACGCAGTATTTT. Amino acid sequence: CASSESTDTQYF.